The next 32 T cell receptor beta chains were all read from a single sample in a study of T cell responses to AZD1222 COVID-19 vaccine. Method: immunoSEQ multiplex PCR; TCRdb's copy keeps in-frame clones and lacks some. The sample contains about 150,000 clones, around 90% of which appear only once. Sample: peripheral blood, taken 28 days after the second AZD1222 dose. The receptor set was obtained from an adult who received the AZD1222 COVID-19 vaccine.

The V gene is TRBV10-3, the J gene TRBJ1-4; unclear D gene. V lost 0 bases and J 4 bases, leaving 9 bases between the germline ends. Per germline, CDR1 ENHRY and CDR2 SYGVKD. The CDR3 covers 15 residues. CDR3 amino acids: CAISESLQFNEKLFF. The CDR3 DNA sequence: TGTGCCATCAGTGAGTCATTACAGTTTAATGAAAAACTGTTTTTT.

J is TRBJ1-2 and V is TRBV6-5, with 7 bases that match TRBD1. CDR3 length: 14 residues. Germline assignment: CDR1 MNHEY and CDR2 SVGAGI. Trimming cost V 8 bases and J 4 bases; bases outside gene matches: 10. The CDR3 DNA reads as TGTGCCAGCCTGAGCCACAGGGGAAGCTATGGCTACACCTTC. This translates into CASLSHRGSYGYTF.

In DNA form, the CDR3 reads TGTGCCAGTAGTCCCAGACAGGGTTCAAGCAATCAGCCCCAGCATTTT. It is translated as CASSPRQGSSNQPQHF. The chain uses TRBV19 and TRBJ1-5; 7 bases are shared with TRBD1. V trimming: 5 bases; J trimming: 1 base; junction bases outside the gene matches: 8. CDR3 length: 16 residues. Germline CDR1 is LNHDA and CDR2 is SQIVND (reference sequence).

This clone was counted only a few times. J is TRBJ2-7 and V is TRBV10-1, with D hard to call. Germline-derived CDR1 and CDR2 are WNHNN and SYGVQD (reference sequence). With 0 bases removed from V and 4 bases from J, the gap between germline ends came to 10 bases. The CDR3 is 14 residues long. As DNA, the CDR3 is TGCGCCAGCAGTGAGTCGTACGGTGCGTACGAGCAGTACTTC. It translates to CASSESYGAYEQYF.

This chain joins TRBV19 and TRBJ2-3, with 10 bases that match TRBD2. In germline, CDR1 is LNHDA, CDR2 SQIVND (reference sequence). The CDR3 loop spans 14 amino acids. V was clipped by 9 bases and J by 4 bases; unmatched bases: 7. The CDR3 spells CASKREGRADTQYF. For the CDR3, the DNA is TGTGCCAGCAAGCGGGAGGGTAGGGCAGATACGCAGTATTTT.

The genes are TRBV27 and TRBJ2-7; TRBD2 is a possible D gene (5 bases). CDR1 is MNHEY and CDR2 is SMNVEV in the germline V gene (reference sequence). The CDR3 has 13 amino acids. The V gene lost 5 bases and the J gene lost 2 bases, with 10 bases spanning the gap. DNA for the CDR3: TGTGCCAGCAGTAGTTCCGGGACCTACGAGCAGTACTTC. Its protein is CASSSSGTYEQYF.

The count of this clone is one. This chain links TRBV30 with TRBJ1-3; D is unresolved. The V and J ends lost 4 bases and 1 base respectively, with 8 bases between them. From germline, CDR1 is GTSNPN and CDR2 SVGIG (reference sequence). CDR3 length: 13 amino acids. CDR3 sequence reads: CAWIRESGNTIYF. In nucleotides, the CDR3 is TGTGCCTGGATCAGAGAATCTGGAAACACCATATATTTT.

J is TRBJ1-4 and V is TRBV5-1; the D is unclear. Trimming stripped 0 bases from V and 7 bases from J, with 10 bases between. There are 14 residues in the CDR3. Germline V gene data show CDR1 as SGHRS and CDR2 as YFSETQ. This chain's CDR3 is CASSLAQLGEKLFF. The CDR3 region has the DNA TGCGCCAGCAGCTTGGCTCAGCTAGGTGAAAAACTGTTTTTT.

The genes are TRBV9 and TRBJ1-3, with a tentative D call TRBD1 (6 bases). The CDR3 loop spans 15 amino acids. Germline CDR1 and CDR2: SGDLS and YYNGEE. V dropped 4 bases and J dropped 4 bases, with 15 bases sitting between them. The CDR3 DNA is TGTGCCAGCAGCCCAGAGGGGGGATTAGGAAACACCATATATTTT. It specifies CASSPEGGLGNTIYF.

The V and J genes are TRBV4-1 and TRBJ2-5; D gene unclear. Trimming took 4 bases from V and 3 from J, leaving 18 bases between them. CDR1 and CDR2 (germline): MGHRA, YSYEKL. The CDR3 is 16 residues long. The CDR3 here is CASSLPPATSEETQYF. The CDR3 bases are TGCGCCAGCAGCCTTCCTCCGGCCACCTCAGAAGAGACCCAGTACTTC.

CDR3 DNA: TGTGCCAGCTCAATAACAGGACAGGCCCAGCCCCAGCATTTT. It specifies CASSITGQAQPQHF. J is TRBJ1-5 and V is TRBV18; 7 positions agree with TRBD1. V shed 5 bases and J 7 bases; nucleotides not matched to a gene: 8. This CDR3 comprises 14 residues. Germline V gene lookup returns CDR1 KGHSH and CDR2 LQKENI.

The chain uses TRBV18 and TRBJ1-1, with D possibly TRBD1 on 5 matching bases. The CDR3 contains 13 residues. The V and J ends lost 4 bases and 5 bases respectively, with 11 bases between them. Looked up from germline, CDR1 is KGHSH and CDR2 is LQKENI. The CDR3 reads CASSQGPGTEAFF. CDR3 nucleotides: TGTGCCAGCTCACAGGGGCCGGGGACTGAAGCTTTCTTT.

V and J are TRBV6-2 or TRBV6-3 and TRBJ2-7, with D tentatively TRBD2 (5 bases). From germline, CDR1 is MNHEY and CDR2 SVGEGT. The ends were cut back, 0 bases at V and 2 bases at J, with 5 bases in the middle. CDR3 size: 13 residues. The CDR3 region has the DNA TGTGCCAGCAGTTACTCGACTACCTACGAGCAGTACTTC. Translated, it gives CASSYSTTYEQYF.

The CDR3 loop is CASSLWSGGTEAFF. CDR3 coding DNA: TGCGCCAGCAGCTTGTGGTCCGGGGGGACTGAAGCTTTCTTT. V and J are TRBV5-1 and TRBJ1-1, with D possibly matching TRBD1 (5 bases). The germline V gene has CDR1 SGHRS and CDR2 YFSETQ. Trimming removed 1 base at V and 5 bases at J, with 12 bases between. CDR3 length: 14 amino acids. The full variable domain, in which reference TRBV5-1 and TRBJ1-1 provide the parts outside the CDR3, is KAGVTQTPRYLIKTRGQQVTLSCSPISGHRSVSWYQQTPGQGLQFLFEYFSETQRNKGNFPGRFSGRQFSNSRSEMNVSTLELGDSALYLCASSLWSGGTEAFFGQGTRLTVV.

The J gene is TRBJ1-2, the V gene TRBV5-1; 7 bases line up with TRBD1. The CDR3 length is 12 residues. Trimming cost V 4 bases and J 8 bases; bases outside gene matches: 5. The germline V gene has CDR1 SGHRS and CDR2 YFSETQ. CDR3 DNA: TGCGCCAGCAGCAACAGGGGCGGGGGCTACACCTTC. Amino acid sequence: CASSNRGGGYTF.

This chain connects TRBV2 to TRBJ1-1; D gene uncertain. This CDR3 is built from 12 residues. V lost 5 bases and J lost 5, with 9 bases in between. Germline V gene data show CDR1 as SNHLY and CDR2 as FYNNEI. The CDR3 DNA reads TGTGCCAGCAGTTTAGGGAAAACTGAAGCTTTCTTT. This translates into CASSLGKTEAFF.

This chain connects TRBV2 to TRBJ2-7; 9 bases are a match to TRBD2. The V segment lost 7 bases and the J segment 3 bases; nucleotides outside the gene matches: 10. Per germline, CDR1 SNHLY and CDR2 FYNNEI. There are 15 residues in the CDR3. The DNA for the CDR3 is TGTGCCAGCATTGGAAGACTAGCGGTGATCTACGAGCAGTACTTC. Amino acids: CASIGRLAVIYEQYF.

The chain uses TRBV11-2 and TRBJ1-3; possible D gene TRBD1, 6 bases. Germline assignment: CDR1 SGHAT and CDR2 FQNNGV. CDR3 length: 15 amino acids. Trimming removed 5 bases at V and 0 bases at J, with 11 bases between. The CDR3, as DNA: TGTGCCAGCAGCAAAGGGACAACCTCTGGAAACACCATATATTTT. Protein sequence: CASSKGTTSGNTIYF.

The rearrangement joins TRBV20-1 to TRBJ1-2, with no clear D. V gave up 1 base and J gave up 5 bases, with 5 bases separating them. CDR3 size: 11 residues. In germline, CDR1 is DFQATT, CDR2 SNEGSKA (reference sequence). CDR3 sequence reads: CSARVQYGYTF. In nucleotides, the CDR3 is TGCAGTGCTAGAGTACAGTATGGCTACACCTTC.

V is TRBV9 and J is TRBJ2-7; D is perhaps TRBD1 (7 bases). Deletions cut 0 bases from V and 5 bases from J, with 24 bases between. CDR1 is SGDLS and CDR2 is YYNGEE in the germline V gene. There are 18 residues in the CDR3. The CDR3, as DNA: TGTGCCAGCAGCGTAGGGTCTAGGACGAGGGGGCGGGACCACGAGCAGTACTTC. Residues: CASSVGSRTRGRDHEQYF.

Only a few counts were recorded for this clone. This chain uses TRBV7-9 with TRBJ2-7; TRBD2 is a possible D gene (6 bases). CDR3 size: 13 residues. The germline V and J ends were trimmed by 7 bases and 1 base, with 11 bases remaining between them. CDR1 is SEHNR and CDR2 is FQNEAQ in the germline V gene (reference sequence). In DNA form, the CDR3 reads TGTGCCAGCACCTTTAGCGGATCCTACGAGCAGTACTTC. As protein: CASTFSGSYEQYF.

This chain joins TRBV27 and TRBJ2-7; tentative D call: TRBD1 (5 bases). The CDR3 contains 11 residues. The V gene's germline CDR1 is MNHEY and CDR2 SMNVEV (reference sequence). V lost 7 bases and J 5 bases, leaving 9 bases between the germline ends. The CDR3 DNA is TGTGCCAGCACCCAGGGCCACGAGCAGTACTTC. This encodes CASTQGHEQYF.

This chain joins TRBV14 and TRBJ2-7; D possibly corresponds to TRBD1 (6 bases). Per germline, CDR1 SGHDN and CDR2 FVKESK. V was shortened by 5 bases and J by 0 bases, with 14 bases between the two germline ends. This CDR3 region has 15 residues. CDR3 DNA sequence: TGTGCCAGCAGCTTTGGACAGCAACACTCCTACGAGCAGTACTTC. Translation: CASSFGQQHSYEQYF.

This clone was seen a single time. The chain carries TRBV18 and TRBJ1-5, with 8 bases lining up with TRBD1. CDR1 is KGHSH, CDR2 LQKENI, per germline. The trim removed 2 bases at V and 5 bases at J, leaving 2 bases unmatched. The CDR3 consists of 14 residues. CDR3 protein: CASSPTGGHQPQHF. The CDR3 nucleotides read TGTGCCAGCTCACCAACAGGGGGTCATCAGCCCCAGCATTTT.

V gene TRBV7-9 combines with J gene TRBJ1-4; D is uncertain. This CDR3 spans 15 amino acids. Germline lookup yields CDR1 SEHNR and CDR2 FQNEAQ (reference sequence). Trimming cost V 3 bases and J 3 bases, with 11 bases left between them. CDR3 sequence: CASSFRREANEKLFF. CDR3 coding DNA: TGTGCCAGCAGCTTCCGTAGAGAGGCTAATGAAAAACTGTTTTTT. Full variable domain (outside the CDR3, taken from reference TRBV7-9 and TRBJ1-4): DTGVSQNPRHKITKRGQNVTFRCDPISEHNRLYWYRQTLGQGPEFLTYFQNEAQLEKSRLLSDRFSAERPKGSFSTLEIQRTEQGDSAMYLCASSFRREANEKLFFGSGTQLSVL.

V gene TRBV5-1 combines with J gene TRBJ1-2; D is unresolved. The length of the CDR3 is 13 residues. Germline lookup yields CDR1 SGHRS and CDR2 YFSETQ. V was trimmed by 0 bases and J by 5 bases, leaving 8 bases between them. The CDR3 nucleotides are TGCGCCAGCAGCTTGGGGTCGGCATATGGCTACACCTTC. Its translation is CASSLGSAYGYTF.

The V and J genes are TRBV5-5 and TRBJ2-3, with D perhaps TRBD1 (6 bases). The CDR3 is made up of 17 amino acids. Germline V gene data show CDR1 as SGHKS and CDR2 as YYEKEE (reference sequence). Trimming cost V 4 bases and J 1 base, with 19 bases left between them. DNA for the CDR3: TGTGCCAGCAGCCCCCCGACAGGTCAATCGCGCACAGATACGCAGTATTTT. Protein sequence: CASSPPTGQSRTDTQYF.

This clone was counted once. The V and J genes are TRBV27 and TRBJ2-3; 7 bases agree with TRBD2. The ends lost 6 bases at V and 2 bases at J; junction bases unmatched: 5. Germline V CDR1 and CDR2: MNHEY, SMNVEV (reference sequence). The CDR3 consists of 14 residues. The CDR3: CASRGRDYTDTQYF. The DNA for the CDR3 is TGTGCCAGCAGAGGCCGGGACTACACAGATACGCAGTATTTT.

This sequence joins TRBV5-1 and TRBJ1-1; D might be TRBD1 (5 bases). Germline CDR1 SGHRS, CDR2 YFSETQ. There are 13 residues in the CDR3. With 7 bases removed from V and 1 base from J, the gap between germline ends came to 11 bases. The DNA of the CDR3 is TGCGCCAGCCATGGAGGGGAGAACACTGAAGCTTTCTTT. This codes for CASHGGENTEAFF.

The rearrangement links TRBV20-1 to TRBJ1-5; D call uncertain. There are 16 residues in the CDR3. Trimming took 3 bases from V and 11 from J, leaving 26 bases between them. CDR1 and CDR2 from the germline V gene are DFQATT and SNEGSKA (reference sequence). CDR3 sequence reads: CSASDISEVTLGAQHF. CDR3 bases: TGCAGTGCTAGTGATATAAGCGAGGTCACCCTCGGGGCCCAGCATTTT.

This chain connects TRBV21-1 to TRBJ2-1; the table's D call, TRBD2, was not checked against the DNA. TRBV21-1 is noted as a pseudogene. This CDR3 is 15 amino acids long. The CDR3 nucleotides are TGTGCCAGCAGCGTGCGGGGGCGCTCCTACAATGAGCAGTTCTTC. Amino acids: CASSVRGRSYNEQFF.

Remarks on this clone: Other DNA sequences in the sample encode the same CDR3. CDR3 residues: CSVGDGRAYEQYF. The CDR3 DNA follows: TGCAGCGTTGGGGACGGGAGGGCCTACGAGCAGTACTTC. The chain joins TRBV29-1 to TRBJ2-7; 8 bases map to TRBD2. The CDR3 length is 13 residues. The germline V gene has CDR1 SQVTM and CDR2 ANQGSEA. The junction had 4 bases not matched to a gene; V was cut back by 4 bases and J by 2 bases.